One and the same sample provided the 24 T cell receptor beta chains below, sequenced in a study of cytomegalovirus exposure and HLA in healthy donors. This PCR relied on a set of 60 Vbeta primers and 13 Jbeta primers. Sequencing was performed with immunoSEQ multiplex PCR; in TCRdb, only in-frame clones are kept and a portion is missing. The profile covers fewer than 130,000 clones, with about 80% appearing a single time and over 2.5% taken by the ten largest. Material for sequencing was PBMCs. The receptors originated from a woman in her sixties or seventies in good health and CMV-seropositive.

The chain joins TRBV7-9 to TRBJ2-5; D gene ambiguous. CDR1 and CDR2 from the germline V gene are SEHNR and FQNEAQ (reference sequence). V was shortened by 11 bases and J by 3 bases, with 16 bases between the two germline ends. The CDR3 length is 13 residues. The CDR3 DNA follows: TGTGCCGTGGGTTTCGAGGTGAAAGAGACCCAGTACTTC. Protein: CAVGFEVKETQYF. Filled out from reference TRBV7-9 and TRBJ2-5, the complete variable domain reads DTGVSQNPRHKITKRGQNVTFRCDPISEHNRLYWYRQTLGQGPEFLTYFQNEAQLEKSRLLSDRFSAERPKGSFSTLEIQRTEQGDSAMYLCAVGFEVKETQYFGPGTRLLVL.

The chain links TRBV4-1 to TRBJ2-3; 11 bases match TRBD2. The CDR3 length is 17 residues. CDR1 and CDR2 (germline): MGHRA, YSYEKL. V dropped 0 bases and J dropped 5; count of bases not matched to a gene: 7. The CDR3, as DNA: TGCGCCAGCAGCCAAGATAGGCTAGCGGGAGGTCTAGATACGCAGTATTTT. Its protein product is CASSQDRLAGGLDTQYF.

The chain employs TRBV11-2 and TRBJ2-7, with TRBD1 matching 9 bases. There are 15 residues in the CDR3. After removal of 1 base from V and 4 bases from J, the junction contained 5 bases not matched to a gene. Germline CDR1 and CDR2: SGHAT and FQNNGV. The CDR3, as DNA: TGTGCCAGCAGCTTAGGTTGGACAGGGGTATACGAGCAGTACTTC. It encodes CASSLGWTGVYEQYF. Using reference TRBV11-2 and TRBJ2-7 for the parts outside the CDR3, the full variable domain is EAGVAQSPRYKIIEKRQSVAFWCNPISGHATLYWYQQILGQGPKLLIQFQNNGVVDDSQLPKDRFSAERLKGVDSTLKIQPAKLEDSAVYLCASSLGWTGVYEQYFGPGTRLTVT.

This clone appeared a single time. The J gene is TRBJ2-1, the V gene TRBV4-1; 10 bases are shared with TRBD2. The CDR3 has 16 residues. Germline V gives CDR1 MGHRA, CDR2 YSYEKL. The trim removed 1 base at V and 6 bases at J, leaving 6 bases unmatched. CDR3 sequence (DNA): TGCGCCAGCAGCCAAGCCGGACTAGCGGTAAGCAATGAGCAGTTCTTC. Amino acid sequence: CASSQAGLAVSNEQFF.

The genes are TRBV21-1 and TRBJ2-1; the table's D call, TRBD2, was not checked against the DNA. TRBV21-1 is an annotated pseudogene. The CDR3 length is 18 residues. The CDR3 protein is CASSKCGKTSGSNNEQFF. CDR3 DNA sequence: TGTGCCAGCAGCAAATGCGGAAAGACTAGCGGGAGTAACAATGAGCAGTTCTTC.

Note on this clone: At one end the junction does not follow the germline gene, possibly because of a read error. The rearrangement links TRBV7-9 to TRBJ2-1, with D possibly TRBD2 on 5 matching bases. There are 15 residues in the CDR3. The germline V gene encodes CDR1 SEHNR and CDR2 FQNEAQ (reference sequence). CDR3 sequence (DNA): TGTGCCAGCACCAAAGAGAGGGTCTCCCACAATGAGCAGTTCTTC. It is translated as CASTKERVSHNEQFF.

The rearrangement links TRBV7-3 to TRBJ1-1; D unresolved. V dropped 4 bases and J dropped 10 bases, with 22 bases sitting between them. This CDR3 is built from 15 residues. CDR1 is SGHTA, CDR2 FQGTGA, per germline. The CDR3 reads CASSSNPGLGRGAFF. The DNA for the CDR3 is TGTGCCAGCAGCTCCAACCCTGGACTGGGGAGAGGAGCTTTCTTT.

This clone was counted ten times or more. This chain connects TRBV19 to TRBJ1-2, with D tentatively TRBD1 (5 bases). The V gene's germline CDR1 is LNHDA and CDR2 SQIVND (reference sequence). The CDR3 sequence is 14 residues long. Trimming took 7 bases from V and 6 from J, leaving 18 bases between them. The CDR3, as DNA: TGTGCCAGTAACCCAAGGGGCAGGGCCGATGGCTACACCTTC. Protein: CASNPRGRADGYTF.

The count of this clone is one. The chain joins TRBV28 to TRBJ2-7; no clear D. V lost 5 bases and J lost 3, with 5 bases in between. The CDR3 has 11 amino acids. Germline CDR1 reads MDHEN; CDR2 reads SYDVKM. CDR3 in DNA: TGTGCCAGCAGTCCAGGCTACGAGCAGTACTTC. Protein sequence: CASSPGYEQYF.

This clone was observed once. V and J are TRBV5-1 and TRBJ2-3; TRBD1 might be the D (5 bases). The CDR3 is 13 residues long. Germline assignment: CDR1 SGHRS and CDR2 YFSETQ. V was cut by 4 bases and J by 6 bases, with 12 bases left in between. CDR3 DNA: TGCGCCAGCAGCGTTACAGGCGGCGATACGCAGTATTTT. Its translation is CASSVTGGDTQYF. The full variable domain, rest sourced from reference TRBV5-1 and TRBJ2-3, is KAGVTQTPRYLIKTRGQQVTLSCSPISGHRSVSWYQQTPGQGLQFLFEYFSETQRNKGNFPGRFSGRQFSNSRSEMNVSTLELGDSALYLCASSVTGGDTQYFGPGTRLTVL.

The genes are TRBV7-3 and TRBJ1-6, with a weak D call TRBD1 (5 bases). The germline gives CDR1 SGHTA, CDR2 FQGTGA. This CDR3 is 13 amino acids long. Trimming shortened V by 2 bases and J by 10 bases, and 9 bases separated the two germline ends. The CDR3 loop is CASSLQGGSPLHF. DNA for the CDR3: TGTGCCAGCAGCTTACAGGGCGGATCACCCCTCCACTTT.

In this sample, this clone turned up a few times. The rearrangement links TRBV7-9 to TRBJ2-3; D perhaps matches TRBD1 (5 bases). The ends were cut back, 1 base at V and 4 bases at J, with 9 bases in the middle. Germline V lookup: CDR1 SEHNR, CDR2 FQNEAQ (reference sequence). The CDR3 is 14 amino acids. The CDR3 bases are TGTGCCAGCAGCTTAGGACAGTTGGCAGATACGCAGTATTTT. This gives the protein CASSLGQLADTQYF.

V usage is TRBV7-9 and J usage is TRBJ2-7; 8 bases are a match to TRBD1. Trimming took 6 bases from V and 3 from J; bases not matched to a gene: 1. CDR3 length equals 12 residues. Germline-derived CDR1 and CDR2 are SEHNR and FQNEAQ (reference sequence). For the CDR3, the DNA is TGTGCCAGCAGAGACAGGGGCTACGAGCAGTACTTC. Translated, it gives CASRDRGYEQYF.

This sequence joins TRBV4-1 and TRBJ2-3; D gene unclear. Germline V CDR1 and CDR2: MGHRA, YSYEKL. V gave up 3 bases and J gave up 6 bases, with 7 bases separating them. CDR3 length equals 12 residues. The CDR3, as DNA: TGCGCCAGCAGCCAGGTCCGGGATACGCAGTATTTT. Encoded protein: CASSQVRDTQYF.

This chain connects TRBV7-9 to TRBJ2-7; 9 bases align to TRBD1. Trimming at V came to 3 bases and at J to 5 bases, leaving 11 bases not matched to a gene. Germline values: CDR1 SEHNR, CDR2 FQNEAQ (reference sequence). The CDR3 is 16 amino acids. DNA for the CDR3: TGTGCCAGCAGCTTCGCGGGGATGGACAGGGGAAACGAGCAGTACTTC. It translates to CASSFAGMDRGNEQYF.

This clone was observed a handful of times. Written as DNA, the CDR3 is TGTGCCAGCAGCCTGCGAGTGATGGGGGGGCTAGCGGGAAAATACAATGAGCAGTTCTTC. Protein sequence: CASSLRVMGGLAGKYNEQFF. The chain joins TRBV9 to TRBJ2-1, with 9 bases matching TRBD2. The ends lost 4 bases at V and 4 bases at J; junction bases unmatched: 21. This CDR3 region has 20 residues. Germline lookup yields CDR1 SGDLS and CDR2 YYNGEE.

The V and J genes are TRBV19 and TRBJ1-3, with D tentatively TRBD1 (5 bases). Germline CDR1 LNHDA, CDR2 SQIVND (reference sequence). CDR3 length: 14 amino acids. V lost 3 bases to trimming and J lost 2 bases, with 8 bases between them. Here the CDR3 reads CASSMGRAGNTIYF. The DNA of the CDR3 is TGTGCCAGTAGTATGGGCAGGGCTGGAAACACCATATATTTT.

The CDR3 here is CASSQMTSGSSDTQYF. The CDR3, as DNA: TGTGCCAGCAGCCAAATGACTAGCGGGAGTTCAGATACGCAGTATTTT. This sequence joins TRBV4-2 and TRBJ2-3, with 12 bases lining up with TRBD2. Germline V CDR1 and CDR2: LGHNA, YNFKEQ. The CDR3 length is 16 residues. The V gene end was trimmed by 2 bases and the J gene end by 4 bases; junction bases not matched to a gene: 4.

This clone has only one observation. The gene calls are TRBV27 and TRBJ1-5, with D unclear. CDR1 and CDR2 from the germline V gene are MNHEY and SMNVEV (reference sequence). The CDR3 is 15 amino acids. V lost 6 bases to trimming and J lost 0 bases, with 12 bases between them. CDR3 amino acids: CASRSGAYSNQPQHF. The CDR3 nucleotides are TGTGCCAGCAGGTCCGGAGCGTATAGCAATCAGCCCCAGCATTTT.

This clone was counted once. This sequence joins TRBV18 and TRBJ1-2; weak D call: TRBD1 (5 bases). This CDR3 region has 15 residues. Germline values: CDR1 KGHSH, CDR2 LQKENI. V gave up 0 bases and J gave up 8 bases, with 16 bases separating them. The CDR3 bases are TGTGCCAGCTCACCACCAGACAGACCCGAGAAGGGCTACACCTTC. It translates to CASSPPDRPEKGYTF.

The gene calls are TRBV5-1 and TRBJ1-1, with D perhaps TRBD1 (6 bases). Trimming removed 6 bases from V and 2 bases from J, with 17 bases in between. Germline V CDR1 and CDR2: SGHRS, YFSETQ. This CDR3 is built from 15 residues. The CDR3 bases are TGCGCCAGCAACCCCTTACGGGGGGCCAACACTGAAGCTTTCTTT. It translates to CASNPLRGANTEAFF.

This clone came up once. The chain carries TRBV9 and TRBJ1-1, with D perhaps matching TRBD1 (5 bases). The V gene's germline CDR1 is SGDLS and CDR2 YYNGEE. The V end was cut by 0 bases, the J end by 1 base, with 10 bases between. The CDR3 has 15 residues. The CDR3, as DNA: TGTGCCAGCAGCGTAGCCCCTCAGGGGAACACTGAAGCTTTCTTT. Translated: CASSVAPQGNTEAFF.

The chain has TRBV7-9 and TRBJ1-5, with a possible D match to TRBD1 (6 bases). The germline V and J ends were trimmed by 5 bases and 0 bases, with 11 bases remaining between them. The V gene's germline CDR1 is SEHNR and CDR2 FQNEAQ (reference sequence). The CDR3 consists of 15 residues. The CDR3 DNA follows: TGTGCCAGCAGCGCCCGGGACACTAGCAATCAGCCCCAGCATTTT. Amino acids: CASSARDTSNQPQHF.

This sequence joins TRBV28 and TRBJ2-1; D is possibly TRBD2 (6 bases). Germline V gene data show CDR1 as MDHEN and CDR2 as SYDVKM. V lost 5 bases, J lost 10 bases, and 15 bases lay in between. The CDR3 covers 13 residues. This CDR3 is CASSPATRYEQFF. DNA of the CDR3: TGTGCCAGCAGTCCGGCGACTAGATACGAGCAGTTCTTC.